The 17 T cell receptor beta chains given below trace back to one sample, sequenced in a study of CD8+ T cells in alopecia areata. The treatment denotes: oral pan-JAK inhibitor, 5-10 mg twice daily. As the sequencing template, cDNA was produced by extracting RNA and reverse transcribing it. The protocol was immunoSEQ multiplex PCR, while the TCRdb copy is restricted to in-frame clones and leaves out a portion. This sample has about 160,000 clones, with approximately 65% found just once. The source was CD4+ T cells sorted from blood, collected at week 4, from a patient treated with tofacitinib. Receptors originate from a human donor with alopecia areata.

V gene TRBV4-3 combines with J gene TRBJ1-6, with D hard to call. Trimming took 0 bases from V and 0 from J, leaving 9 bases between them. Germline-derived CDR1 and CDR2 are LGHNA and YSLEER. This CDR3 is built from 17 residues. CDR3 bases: TGCGCCAGCAGCCAAGAGGCGGTTAGCTCCTATAATTCACCCCTCCACTTT. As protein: CASSQEAVSSYNSPLHF.

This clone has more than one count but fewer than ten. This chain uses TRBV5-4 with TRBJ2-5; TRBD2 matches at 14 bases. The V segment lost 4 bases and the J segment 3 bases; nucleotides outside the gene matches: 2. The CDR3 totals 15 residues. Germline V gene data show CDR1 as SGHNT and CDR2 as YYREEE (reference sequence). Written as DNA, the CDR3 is TGTGCCAGCAGCCCGACTAGCGGGGGGGAAGAGACCCAGTACTTC. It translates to CASSPTSGGEETQYF.

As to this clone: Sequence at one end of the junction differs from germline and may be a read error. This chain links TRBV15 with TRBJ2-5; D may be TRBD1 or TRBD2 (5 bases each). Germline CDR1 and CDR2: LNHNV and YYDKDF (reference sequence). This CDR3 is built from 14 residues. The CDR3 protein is CATSRGRDQETQYF. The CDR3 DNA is TGTGCCACCAGCAGAGGCAGGGACCAGGAGACCCAGTACTTC.

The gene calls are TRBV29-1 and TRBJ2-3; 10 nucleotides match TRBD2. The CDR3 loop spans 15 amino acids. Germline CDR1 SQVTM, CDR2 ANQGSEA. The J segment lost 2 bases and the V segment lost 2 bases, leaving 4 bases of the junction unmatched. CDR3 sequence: CSVELAGAHTDTQYF. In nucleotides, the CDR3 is TGCAGCGTTGAACTAGCGGGGGCCCACACAGATACGCAGTATTTT.

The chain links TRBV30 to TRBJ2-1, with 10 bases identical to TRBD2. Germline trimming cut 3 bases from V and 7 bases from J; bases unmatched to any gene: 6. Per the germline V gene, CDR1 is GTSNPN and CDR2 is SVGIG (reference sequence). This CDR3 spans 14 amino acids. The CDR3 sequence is CAWRRSGGTNEQFF. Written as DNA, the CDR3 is TGTGCCTGGAGACGTAGCGGGGGGACGAATGAGCAGTTCTTC. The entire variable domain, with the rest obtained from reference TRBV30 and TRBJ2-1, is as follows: SQTIHQWPATLVQPVGSPLSLECTVEGTSNPNLYWYRQAAGRGLQLLFYSVGIGQISSEVPQNLSASRPQDRQFILSSKKLLLSDSGFYLCAWRRSGGTNEQFFGPGTRLTVL.

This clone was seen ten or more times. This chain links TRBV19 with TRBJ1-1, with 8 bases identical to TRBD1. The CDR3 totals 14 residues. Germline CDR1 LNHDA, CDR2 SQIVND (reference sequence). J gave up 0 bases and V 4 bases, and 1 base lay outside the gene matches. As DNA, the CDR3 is TGTGCCAGTAGTAGGACAGGGATGAACACTGAAGCTTTCTTT. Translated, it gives CASSRTGMNTEAFF.

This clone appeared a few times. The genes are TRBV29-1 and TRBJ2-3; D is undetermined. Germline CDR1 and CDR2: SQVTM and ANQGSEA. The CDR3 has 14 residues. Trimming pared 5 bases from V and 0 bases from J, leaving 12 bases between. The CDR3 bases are TGCAGCGTTCTCGGAATCATTAGCACAGATACGCAGTATTTT. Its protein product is CSVLGIISTDTQYF.

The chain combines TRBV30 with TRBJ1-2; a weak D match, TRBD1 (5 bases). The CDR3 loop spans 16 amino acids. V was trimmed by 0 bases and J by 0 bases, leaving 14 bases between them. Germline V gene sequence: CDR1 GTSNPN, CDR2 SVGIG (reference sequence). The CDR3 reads CAWSVGGARPNYGYTF. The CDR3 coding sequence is TGTGCCTGGAGTGTAGGTGGGGCCCGGCCTAACTATGGCTACACCTTC. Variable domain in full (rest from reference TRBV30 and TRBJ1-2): SQTIHQWPATLVQPVGSPLSLECTVEGTSNPNLYWYRQAAGRGLQLLFYSVGIGQISSEVPQNLSASRPQDRQFILSSKKLLLSDSGFYLCAWSVGGARPNYGYTFGSGTRLTVV.

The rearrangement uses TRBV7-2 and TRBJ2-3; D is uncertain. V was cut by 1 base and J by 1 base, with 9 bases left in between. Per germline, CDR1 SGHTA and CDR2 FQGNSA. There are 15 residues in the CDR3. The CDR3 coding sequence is TGTGCCAGCAGCTTAGTGGGGTCGGGCACAGATACGCAGTATTTT. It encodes CASSLVGSGTDTQYF.

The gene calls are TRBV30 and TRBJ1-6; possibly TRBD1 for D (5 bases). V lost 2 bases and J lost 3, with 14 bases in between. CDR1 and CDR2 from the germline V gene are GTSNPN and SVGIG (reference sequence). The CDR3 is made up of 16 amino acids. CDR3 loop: CAWSPEDTSYNSPLHF. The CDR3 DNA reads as TGTGCCTGGAGTCCCGAGGACACAAGCTATAATTCACCCCTCCACTTT. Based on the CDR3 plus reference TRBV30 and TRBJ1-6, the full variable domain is SQTIHQWPATLVQPVGSPLSLECTVEGTSNPNLYWYRQAAGRGLQLLFYSVGIGQISSEVPQNLSASRPQDRQFILSSKKLLLSDSGFYLCAWSPEDTSYNSPLHFGNGTRLTVT.

The CDR3 DNA reads TGTGCCAGCAGTCCTAAAGCGGGGAGCCCCTACAATGAGCAGTTCTTC. It encodes CASSPKAGSPYNEQFF. The V call is TRBV6-4, the J call TRBJ2-1; 7 bases align to TRBD2. Germline values: CDR1 MRHNA, CDR2 SNTAGT. After removal of 5 bases from V and 2 bases from J, the junction contained 9 bases not matched to a gene. The length of the CDR3 is 16 residues.

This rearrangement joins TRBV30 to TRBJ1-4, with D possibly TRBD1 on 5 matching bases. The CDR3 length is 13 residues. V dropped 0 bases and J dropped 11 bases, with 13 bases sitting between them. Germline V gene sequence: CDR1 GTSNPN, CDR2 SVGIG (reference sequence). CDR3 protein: CAWSVDTLRKLFF. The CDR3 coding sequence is TGTGCCTGGAGTGTGGACACCTTGCGGAAACTGTTTTTT.

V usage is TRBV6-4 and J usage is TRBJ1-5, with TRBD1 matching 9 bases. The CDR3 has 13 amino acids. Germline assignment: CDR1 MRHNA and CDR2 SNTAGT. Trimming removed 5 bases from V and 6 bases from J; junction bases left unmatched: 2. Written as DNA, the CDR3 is TGTGCCAGCAGTTTGGACAGGGGTCAGCCCCAGCATTTT. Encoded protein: CASSLDRGQPQHF.

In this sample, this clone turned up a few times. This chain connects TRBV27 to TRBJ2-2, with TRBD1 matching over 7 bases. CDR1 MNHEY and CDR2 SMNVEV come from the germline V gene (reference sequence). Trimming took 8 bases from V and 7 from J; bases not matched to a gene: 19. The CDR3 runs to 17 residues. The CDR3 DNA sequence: TGTGCCAGCCTCAAGAAGACGACAGGGACGGTTGACGGGGAGCTGTTTTTT. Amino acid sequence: CASLKKTTGTVDGELFF.

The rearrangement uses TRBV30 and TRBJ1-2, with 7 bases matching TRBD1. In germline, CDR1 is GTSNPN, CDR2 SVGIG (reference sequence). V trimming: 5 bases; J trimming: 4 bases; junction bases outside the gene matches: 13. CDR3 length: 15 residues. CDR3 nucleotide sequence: TGTGCCTGGGCCACTCGAGGGGGCTCGGTCTATGGCTACACCTTC. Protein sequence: CAWATRGGSVYGYTF.

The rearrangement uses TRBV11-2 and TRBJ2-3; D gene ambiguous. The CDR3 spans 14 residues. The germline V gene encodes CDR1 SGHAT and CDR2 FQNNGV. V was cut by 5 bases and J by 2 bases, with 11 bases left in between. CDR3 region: CASSTGRYTDTQYF. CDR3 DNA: TGTGCCAGCAGCACGGGTAGATACACAGATACGCAGTATTTT.

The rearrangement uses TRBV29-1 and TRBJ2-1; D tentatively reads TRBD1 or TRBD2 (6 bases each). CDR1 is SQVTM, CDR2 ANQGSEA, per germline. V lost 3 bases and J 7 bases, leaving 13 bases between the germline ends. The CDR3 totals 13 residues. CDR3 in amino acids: CSVDGGGRNEQFF. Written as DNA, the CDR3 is TGCAGCGTTGACGGTGGGGGGCGGAATGAGCAGTTCTTC.